This T cell receptor beta chain comes out of a study of blood T cells in healthy people across ages. The second PCR ran roughly 6 to 11 cycles with a sample-barcoded 5' primer and J-beta primers. MiXCR, run by TCRdb on the 5' RACE reads, gives a single entry per CDR3 protein. Of almost 1 million distinct CDR3 sequences in the sample, 51% are singletons; the top ten hold around 21%. The sample holds many counts of this clonotype. Trimming cost V 1 base and J 8 bases, with 6 bases left between them. The length of the CDR3 is 12 residues. The germline V gene has CDR1 SGHDN and CDR2 FVKESK. Material: blood. This rearrangement joins TRBV14 to TRBJ2-4; D is uncertain. The TCR sequence derives from a woman aged 60-75 years in good health. The CDR3 loop reads CASSQVGYIQYF. The CDR3 DNA is TGTGCCAGCAGCCAAGTGGGGTACATTCAGTACTTC. The full variable domain, completed using reference TRBV14 and TRBJ2-4, is EAGVTQFPSHSVIEKGQTVTLRCDPISGHDNLYWYRRVMGKEIKFLLHFVKESKQDESGMPNNRFLAERTGGTYSTLKVQPAELEDSGVYFCASSQVGYIQYFGAGTRLSVL.